Below, 13 T cell receptor beta chains from the same sample are listed, as sequenced in a study of blood T cell repertoires in COVID-19. The assay was immunoSEQ multiplex PCR, and TCRdb's table has in-frame clones only and misses some. The sample lists about 180,000 clones, about 86% occurring once. The sequencing sample was made of peripheral blood. The receptor set was obtained from a man in his fifties or sixties with active or convalescent COVID-19.

The chain employs TRBV9 and TRBJ1-3; 8 bases are a match to TRBD1. From germline, CDR1 is SGDLS and CDR2 YYNGEE. With V trimmed by 4 bases and J by 3 bases, 9 bases remained unmatched. CDR3 length: 16 amino acids. CDR3 amino acids: CASSLGQALYGNTIYF. DNA of the CDR3: TGTGCCAGCAGCTTGGGACAGGCGCTTTATGGAAACACCATATATTTT.

The rearrangement uses TRBV3-1 (or the pseudogene TRBV3-2) and TRBJ2-5; 8 bases align to TRBD1. The CDR3 spans 14 residues. CDR1 and CDR2 (germline): LGHDT, YNNKEL (reference sequence). V shed 3 bases, J shed 4 bases, and the junction held 4 bases outside the gene matches. The DNA for the CDR3 is TGTGCCAGCAGCCATGGACAGGGAAGAGAGACCCAGTACTTC. Residues: CASSHGQGRETQYF.

The gene calls are TRBV5-3 and TRBJ1-3; 8 positions match TRBD1. TRBV5-3 falls under the ORF class, with uncertain function. V dropped 5 bases and J dropped 4; count of bases not matched to a gene: 14. This CDR3 is 17 amino acids long. The CDR3 DNA is TGTGCCAGAAGAGTAGGCCCCAGGGGGCGAAGAGGAAACACCATATATTTT. Protein product: CARRVGPRGRRGNTIYF.

J is TRBJ2-3 and V is TRBV28; perhaps TRBD2 as D (6 bases). Trimming left V 6 bases short and J 3 bases short, with 10 bases between. Germline V lookup: CDR1 MDHEN, CDR2 SYDVKM. The CDR3 extends over 13 amino acids. CDR3 amino acids: CASRAGWTDTQYF. In DNA, the CDR3 is TGTGCCAGCAGGGCGGGGTGGACAGATACGCAGTATTTT.

The J gene is TRBJ1-2, the V gene TRBV4-2, with TRBD1 matching 9 bases. Germline CDR1 LGHNA, CDR2 YNFKEQ. The ends lost 5 bases at V and 5 bases at J; junction bases unmatched: 9. This CDR3 region has 15 residues. CDR3 amino acids: CASSFRDRDSYGYTF. For the CDR3, the DNA is TGTGCCAGCAGCTTCCGGGACAGGGACAGTTATGGCTACACCTTC.

The CDR3 protein is CASSSSIGTGTREQYF. The CDR3, as DNA: TGTGCCAGCAGCTCATCCATAGGGACAGGGACTCGCGAGCAGTACTTC. This rearrangement joins TRBV7-2 to TRBJ2-7, with 9 bases identical to TRBD1. Germline trimming cut 4 bases from V and 6 bases from J; bases unmatched to any gene: 13. CDR3 length: 16 amino acids. The V gene's germline CDR1 is SGHTA and CDR2 FQGNSA.

This clone was picked up a small number of times. This rearrangement joins TRBV14 to TRBJ1-1; tentatively, D is TRBD1 (6 bases). V lost 1 base and J lost 10, with 10 bases in between. This CDR3 is 12 amino acids long. Germline V gives CDR1 SGHDN, CDR2 FVKESK. CDR3 loop: CASSQAGGLAFF. The CDR3 region has the DNA TGTGCCAGCAGCCAAGCGGGGGGCCTAGCTTTCTTT.

The V gene is TRBV28, the J gene TRBJ1-3; perhaps TRBD1 as D (6 bases). With 5 bases removed from V and 0 bases from J, the gap between germline ends came to 17 bases. Germline values: CDR1 MDHEN, CDR2 SYDVKM. There are 17 residues in the CDR3. The DNA for the CDR3 is TGTGCCAGCAGTCGCTACCAGGGGACCCCCTCTGGAAACACCATATATTTT. Encoded protein: CASSRYQGTPSGNTIYF. The whole variable domain, remainder taken from reference TRBV28 and TRBJ1-3, is DVKVTQSSRYLVKRTGEKVFLECVQDMDHENMFWYRQDPGLGLRLIYFSYDVKMKEKGDIPEGYSVSREKKERFSLILESASTNQTSMYLCASSRYQGTPSGNTIYFGEGSWLTVV.

The chain uses TRBV6-5 and TRBJ2-2, with a weak D call TRBD1 (6 bases). V lost 7 bases to trimming and J lost 2 bases, with 11 bases between them. This CDR3 contains 14 residues. Looked up from germline, CDR1 is MNHEY and CDR2 is SVGAGI. The CDR3 loop is CASIQGRNTGELFF. The DNA for the CDR3 is TGTGCCAGCATCCAGGGGCGTAACACCGGGGAGCTGTTTTTT.

The chain joins TRBV5-1 to TRBJ1-4; TRBD1 agrees at 7 bases. This CDR3 contains 15 residues. Germline CDR1 SGHRS, CDR2 YFSETQ. The J segment lost 3 bases and the V segment lost 4 bases, leaving 6 bases of the junction unmatched. The DNA of the CDR3 is TGCGCCAGCAGCACTACAGGGGCGGCTAATGAAAAACTGTTTTTT. Translation: CASSTTGAANEKLFF.

This clone was seen only once. This chain joins TRBV30 and TRBJ1-4, with D tentatively TRBD1 (6 bases). The CDR3 runs 12 residues. V was trimmed by 8 bases and J by 5 bases, leaving 12 bases between them. From germline, CDR1 is GTSNPN and CDR2 SVGIG (reference sequence). CDR3 nucleotides: TGTGCCGGCGGACAGCTAAATGAAAAACTGTTTTTT. Its protein is CAGGQLNEKLFF.

The V gene is TRBV4-3, the J gene TRBJ2-3, with D perhaps TRBD2 (5 bases). The germline V gene encodes CDR1 LGHNA and CDR2 YSLEER. The CDR3 runs to 12 residues. The V end was cut by 6 bases, the J end by 2 bases, with 6 bases between. The CDR3 bases are TGCGCCAGCAGGAGGGACACAGATACGCAGTATTTT. Encoded protein: CASRRDTDTQYF.

The chain has TRBV5-1 and TRBJ2-1, with 10 bases identical to TRBD1. After removal of 4 bases from V and 6 bases from J, the junction contained 7 bases not matched to a gene. The CDR3 has 15 residues. From germline, CDR1 is SGHRS and CDR2 YFSETQ. The CDR3 here is CASSVTGQGPNEQFF. For the CDR3, the DNA is TGCGCCAGCAGCGTGACGGGACAGGGGCCCAATGAGCAGTTCTTC.